A single sample is the source of the 18 T cell receptor beta chains below, sequenced in a study of blood T cell repertoires in COVID-19 (TCRdb year 2020). The library relied on the immunoSEQ multiplex PCR assay. Held by TCRdb, this immuneACCESS table contains in-frame sequences only and omits some clones. Under half of the omission traces to an unresolved V gene where checked; the cause of the rest is unknown. This sample holds about 230,000 clones; 65% to 85% were observed only once. The ten largest clones represent 7.9% of the sample. Sequenced: peripheral blood. The source of these receptors is a woman of 80 years or more with acute or convalescent COVID-19.

This rearrangement joins TRBV11-2 to TRBJ2-5; the match to TRBD2 covers 10 bases. CDR1 and CDR2 (germline): SGHAT, FQNNGV. The CDR3 extends over 17 amino acids. V dropped 2 bases and J dropped 1; count of bases not matched to a gene: 7. The DNA for the CDR3 is TGTGCCAGCAGCTTATCTCTAGCGGGGGACCGCCAAGAGACCCAGTACTTC. Its protein product is CASSLSLAGDRQETQYF.

The chain couples TRBV5-6 to TRBJ2-5; D perhaps matches TRBD1 (6 bases). Per the germline V gene, CDR1 is SGHDT and CDR2 is YYEEEE. Trimming cost V 1 base and J 5 bases, with 12 bases left between them. The CDR3 is 14 residues long. CDR3 sequence: CASSLTGTPETQYF. CDR3 coding DNA: TGTGCCAGCAGCTTGACAGGGACACCGGAGACCCAGTACTTC.

The V gene is TRBV6-5, the J gene TRBJ2-6; D possibly corresponds to TRBD2 (5 bases). Per germline, CDR1 MNHEY and CDR2 SVGAGI. This CDR3 is built from 13 residues. Trimming removed 11 bases from V and 0 bases from J, with 8 bases in between. In DNA form, the CDR3 reads TGTGCCGGAGGCTTCTCTGGGGCCAACGTCCTGACTTTC. Translating it yields CAGGFSGANVLTF.

The CDR3 reads CAISDGTYNSPLHF. As DNA, the CDR3 is TGTGCCATCAGTGACGGGACCTATAATTCACCCCTCCACTTT. The chain couples TRBV10-3 to TRBJ1-6; unclear D gene. Per germline, CDR1 ENHRY and CDR2 SYGVKD. V lost 3 bases and J 2 bases, leaving 5 bases between the germline ends. This CDR3 region has 14 residues.

The gene calls are TRBV15 and TRBJ2-7; D possibly corresponds to TRBD2 (5 bases). Germline lookup yields CDR1 LNHNV and CDR2 YYDKDF (reference sequence). Trimming removed 0 bases from V and 6 bases from J, with 21 bases in between. CDR3 length: 17 amino acids. CDR3 sequence (DNA): TGTGCCACCAGCAGAGATCGAGGTTCCCCCGGGGTAGGCGAGCAGTACTTC. Protein product: CATSRDRGSPGVGEQYF.

This chain connects TRBV3-1 (or the pseudogene TRBV3-2) to TRBJ2-1; TRBD2 matches 13 bases. Per germline, CDR1 LGHDT and CDR2 YNNKEL (reference sequence). After removal of 4 bases from V and 10 bases from J, the junction contained 7 bases not matched to a gene. The CDR3 is 15 amino acids. The CDR3 protein is CASSLLAGGLREQFF. DNA for the CDR3: TGTGCCAGCAGCCTACTAGCGGGGGGGTTGCGGGAGCAGTTCTTC.

The chain has TRBV4-2 and TRBJ2-3; D gene uncertain. The CDR3 is 13 amino acids. Germline CDR1 is LGHNA and CDR2 is YNFKEQ. V was cut by 2 bases and J by 5 bases, with 8 bases left in between. CDR3 protein: CASSQTRVDTQYF. CDR3 in DNA: TGTGCCAGCAGCCAAACCCGGGTAGATACGCAGTATTTT.

V usage is TRBV7-9 and J usage is TRBJ1-4, with 11 positions matching TRBD1. CDR1 is SEHNR and CDR2 is FQNEAQ in the germline V gene (reference sequence). The CDR3 runs to 17 residues. J gave up 5 bases and V 5 bases, and 10 bases lay outside the gene matches. CDR3 loop: CASSNTDRGLQNEKLFF. DNA of the CDR3: TGTGCCAGCAGCAATACGGACAGGGGGCTCCAGAATGAAAAACTGTTTTTT.

The chain links TRBV6-1 to TRBJ1-5; no reliable D call. Germline CDR1 and CDR2: MNHNS and SASEGT. Between the trimmed V and J ends, which lost 2 bases and 3 bases, there was a span of 8 bases. The CDR3 has 14 amino acids. CDR3 residues: CASSEQDYNQPQHF. The CDR3 region has the DNA TGTGCCAGCAGTGAACAGGATTACAATCAGCCCCAGCATTTT.

The table lists this clone with a few counts. CDR3 sequence: CSVGGMSGGYTF. DNA for the CDR3: TGCAGCGTTGGAGGGATGAGCGGTGGCTACACCTTC. V gene TRBV29-1 combines with J gene TRBJ1-2; D unclear. Per germline, CDR1 SQVTM and CDR2 ANQGSEA. CDR3 size: 12 residues. Trimming shortened V by 4 bases and J by 7 bases, and 13 bases separated the two germline ends. Together with reference TRBV29-1 and TRBJ1-2, the CDR3 gives the full variable domain: SAVISQKPSRDICQRGTSLTIQCQVDSQVTMMFWYRQQPGQSLTLIATANQGSEATYESGFVIDKFPISRPNLTFSTLTVSNMSPEDSSIYLCSVGGMSGGYTFGSGTRLTVV.

The rearrangement links TRBV18 to TRBJ1-1, with D maybe TRBD1 (5 bases). The germline V gene encodes CDR1 KGHSH and CDR2 LQKENI. The CDR3 totals 12 residues. V lost 3 bases and J lost 9, with 11 bases in between. CDR3 sequence: CASSPETEQAFF. Here the CDR3 DNA reads TGTGCCAGCTCACCGGAGACAGAACAAGCTTTCTTT. Complete variable domain (other parts from reference TRBV18 and TRBJ1-1): NAGVMQNPRHLVRRRGQEARLRCSPMKGHSHVYWYRQLPEEGLKFMVYLQKENIIDESGMPKERFSAEFPKEGPSILRIQQVVRGDSAAYFCASSPETEQAFFGQGTRLTVV.

The V and J genes are TRBV19 and TRBJ1-5; the D gene is possibly TRBD1 (5 bases). The CDR3 runs to 14 residues. The V gene lost 4 bases and the J gene lost 7 bases, with 14 bases spanning the gap. Germline values: CDR1 LNHDA, CDR2 SQIVND (reference sequence). The CDR3 loop reads CASSTGIFNQPQHF. In DNA form, the CDR3 reads TGTGCCAGTAGTACAGGGATTTTCAACCAGCCCCAGCATTTT.

The chain carries TRBV2 and TRBJ2-1, with 8 nucleotides matching TRBD1. Germline CDR1 is SNHLY and CDR2 is FYNNEI. CDR3 length equals 15 residues. V lost 6 bases and J lost 0; bases outside the gene matches: 4. The CDR3 nucleotides are TGTGCCAGCAGGCGGGACAGGAGCTCCTACAATGAGCAGTTCTTC. Translating gives CASRRDRSSYNEQFF.

The V gene is TRBV11-3, the J gene TRBJ2-3; 10 bases line up with TRBD2. Germline CDR1 reads SGHNT; CDR2 reads YENEEA. The CDR3 extends over 16 amino acids. Losses at the gene ends were 5 bases for V and 4 bases for J; bases not matched to a gene: 9. Written as DNA, the CDR3 is TGTGCCAGCAGCAGAACTAGCGGGGCCTTTGCAGATACGCAGTATTTT. Its protein product is CASSRTSGAFADTQYF. The full variable domain, completed using reference TRBV11-3 and TRBJ2-3, is EAGVVQSPRYKIIEKKQPVAFWCNPISGHNTLYWYLQNLGQGPELLIRYENEEAVDDSQLPKDRFSAERLKGVDSTLKIQPAELGDSAVYLCASSRTSGAFADTQYFGPGTRLTVL.

This chain links TRBV28 with TRBJ2-7; D remains unclear. The CDR3 has 14 amino acids. Per germline, CDR1 MDHEN and CDR2 SYDVKM. V dropped 5 bases and J dropped 8 bases, with 19 bases sitting between them. CDR3 region: CASSRSGSISKQYF. DNA of the CDR3: TGTGCCAGCAGTCGCTCAGGCAGTATCAGTAAGCAGTACTTC.

The chain is built from TRBV7-8 and TRBJ1-1; D unclear. The CDR3 has 14 amino acids. CDR1 is SGHVS, CDR2 FQNEAQ, per germline. The V gene lost 2 bases and the J gene lost 1 base, with 8 bases spanning the gap. The CDR3 loop reads CASSLFRSNTEAFF. The CDR3 DNA reads as TGTGCCAGCAGCTTATTCAGGTCGAACACTGAAGCTTTCTTT.

V and J are TRBV11-2 and TRBJ2-1; 9 bases map to TRBD1. With V trimmed by 2 bases and J by 3 bases, 11 bases remained unmatched. The CDR3 covers 18 residues. The germline V gene encodes CDR1 SGHAT and CDR2 FQNNGV. Here the CDR3 reads CASSLRGRDRVVYNEQFF. The CDR3 DNA follows: TGTGCCAGCAGCTTAAGGGGTCGGGACAGGGTGGTCTACAATGAGCAGTTCTTC.

The rearrangement uses TRBV15 and TRBJ2-3, with 7 positions matching TRBD2. From germline, CDR1 is LNHNV and CDR2 YYDKDF (reference sequence). This CDR3 is 17 amino acids long. Trimming removed 2 bases from V and 3 bases from J; junction bases left unmatched: 11. The DNA for the CDR3 is TGTGCCACCAGCAGATTACTTGGGGGGGATTTTACAGATACGCAGTATTTT. Translated: CATSRLLGGDFTDTQYF.